This entry is about one T cell receptor (beta chain). Antigen specificity is unknown. Sequencing was at survey level. Samples were sequenced at Survey level, maximum 500,000 reads. Data came from immunoSEQ multiplex PCR; TCRdb stores just in-frame clones and leaves some out. The sample yields 60,000 or so clones, 70% to 85% seen once. The germline V gene has CDR1 MNHNS and CDR2 SASEGT. The CDR3 totals 16 residues. V dropped 4 bases and J dropped 3; count of bases not matched to a gene: 7. This sample is drawn from a study of pediatric ulcerative colitis. Study-wide findings and caveats: Blood samples from a couple of patients yielded substantially fewer templates and were excluded from blood-rectal overlap analysis. Rectal repertoires separated controls, mild-moderate and acute severe colitis.

The genes are TRBV6-1 and TRBJ2-1; TRBD1 matches at 9 bases. The clonotype comes from a boy aged 5-17 years with moderate ulcerative colitis. The sequencing sample was made of blood. In DNA form, the CDR3 reads TGTGCCAGCAGTGTAGGGGACAGGGTTCTCTACAATGAGCAGTTCTTC. This translates into CASSVGDRVLYNEQFF.